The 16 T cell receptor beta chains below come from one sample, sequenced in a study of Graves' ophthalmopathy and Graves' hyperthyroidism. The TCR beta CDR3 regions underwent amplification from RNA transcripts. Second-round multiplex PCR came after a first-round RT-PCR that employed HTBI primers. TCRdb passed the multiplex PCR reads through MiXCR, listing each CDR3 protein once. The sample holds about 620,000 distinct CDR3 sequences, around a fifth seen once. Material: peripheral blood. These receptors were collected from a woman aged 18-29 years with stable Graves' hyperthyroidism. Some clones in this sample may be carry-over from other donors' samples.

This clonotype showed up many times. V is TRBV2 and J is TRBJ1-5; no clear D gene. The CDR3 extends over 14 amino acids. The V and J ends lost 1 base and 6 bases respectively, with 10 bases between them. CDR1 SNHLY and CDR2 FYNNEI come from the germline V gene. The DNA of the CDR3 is TGTGCCAGCAGTGAAGGAGCGGGGATTCAGCCCCAGCATTTT. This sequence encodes CASSEGAGIQPQHF.

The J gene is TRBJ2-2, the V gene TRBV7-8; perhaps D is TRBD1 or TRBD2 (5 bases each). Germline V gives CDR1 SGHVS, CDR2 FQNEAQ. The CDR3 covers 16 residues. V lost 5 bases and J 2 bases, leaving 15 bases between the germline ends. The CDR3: CASSPHAGSNTGELFF. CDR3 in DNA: TGTGCCAGCAGCCCTCATGCAGGGAGTAACACCGGGGAGCTGTTTTTT.

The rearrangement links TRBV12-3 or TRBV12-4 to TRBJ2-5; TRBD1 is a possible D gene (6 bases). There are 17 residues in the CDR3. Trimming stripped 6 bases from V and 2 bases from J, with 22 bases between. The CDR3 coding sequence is TGTGCCAGCAGGGGCGGATTGGGGACATGGGAACAAGAGACCCAGTACTTC. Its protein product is CASRGGLGTWEQETQYF.

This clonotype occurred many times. CDR3 in DNA: TGCGCCAGCAGCTTGGCCGGACAGTTGAGCGGCTACACCTTC. As protein: CASSLAGQLSGYTF. This chain connects TRBV5-1 to TRBJ1-2, with D maybe TRBD1 (6 bases). Germline lookup yields CDR1 SGHRS and CDR2 YFSETQ. This CDR3 region has 14 residues. Trimming pared 0 bases from V and 8 bases from J, leaving 14 bases between. Full variable domain (remainder filled in from reference TRBV5-1 and TRBJ1-2): KAGVTQTPRYLIKTRGQQVTLSCSPISGHRSVSWYQQTPGQGLQFLFEYFSETQRNKGNFPGRFSGRQFSNSRSEMNVSTLELGDSALYLCASSLAGQLSGYTFGSGTRLTVV.

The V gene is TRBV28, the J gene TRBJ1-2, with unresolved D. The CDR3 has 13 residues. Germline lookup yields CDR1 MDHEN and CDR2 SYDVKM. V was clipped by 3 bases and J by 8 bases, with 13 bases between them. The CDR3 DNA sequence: TGTGCCAGCAGTTTCCTAGAACTGGGGGGCTACACCTTC. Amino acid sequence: CASSFLELGGYTF.

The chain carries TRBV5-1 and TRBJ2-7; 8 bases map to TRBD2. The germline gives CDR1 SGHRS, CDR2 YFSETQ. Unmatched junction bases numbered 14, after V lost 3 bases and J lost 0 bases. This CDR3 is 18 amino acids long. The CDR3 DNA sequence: TGCGCCAGCAGCTCCGGGACACCGGGGGGGTTCAGCTCCTACGAGCAGTACTTC. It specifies CASSSGTPGGFSSYEQYF.

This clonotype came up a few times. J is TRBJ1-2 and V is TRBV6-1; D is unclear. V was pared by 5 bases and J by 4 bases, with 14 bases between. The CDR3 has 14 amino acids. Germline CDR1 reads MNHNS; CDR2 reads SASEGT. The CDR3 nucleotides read TGTGCCAGCAGTCGGACGACAATGGGCTATGGCTACACCTTC. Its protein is CASSRTTMGYGYTF.

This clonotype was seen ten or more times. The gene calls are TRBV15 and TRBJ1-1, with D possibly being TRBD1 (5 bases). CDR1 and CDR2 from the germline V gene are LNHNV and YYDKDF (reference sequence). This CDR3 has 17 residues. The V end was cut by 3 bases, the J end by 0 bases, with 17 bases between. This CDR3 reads CATSRTRGGLVNTEAFF. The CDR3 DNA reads TGTGCCACCAGCAGGACCCGGGGCGGCCTCGTGAACACTGAAGCTTTCTTT.

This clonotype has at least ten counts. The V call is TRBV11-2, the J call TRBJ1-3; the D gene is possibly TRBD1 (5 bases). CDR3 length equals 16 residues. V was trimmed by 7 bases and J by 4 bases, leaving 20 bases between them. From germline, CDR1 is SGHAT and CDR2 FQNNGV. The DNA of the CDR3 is TGTGCCAGCACCTTGACAGATCGCGGTTTGGGAAACACCATATATTTT. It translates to CASTLTDRGLGNTIYF. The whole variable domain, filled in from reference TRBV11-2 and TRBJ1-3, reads EAGVAQSPRYKIIEKRQSVAFWCNPISGHATLYWYQQILGQGPKLLIQFQNNGVVDDSQLPKDRFSAERLKGVDSTLKIQPAKLEDSAVYLCASTLTDRGLGNTIYFGEGSWLTVV.

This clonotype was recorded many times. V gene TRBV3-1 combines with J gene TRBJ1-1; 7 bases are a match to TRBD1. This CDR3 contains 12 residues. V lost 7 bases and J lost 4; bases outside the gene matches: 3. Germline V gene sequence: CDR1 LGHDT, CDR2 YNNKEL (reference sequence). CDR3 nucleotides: TGTGCCAGCACGACAGGGCGCACTGAAGCTTTCTTT. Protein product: CASTTGRTEAFF.

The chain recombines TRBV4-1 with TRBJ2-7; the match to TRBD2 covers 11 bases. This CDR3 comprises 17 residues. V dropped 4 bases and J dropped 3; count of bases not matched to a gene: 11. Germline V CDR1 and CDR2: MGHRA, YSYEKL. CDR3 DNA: TGCGCCAGCAGCCCCTTACTGATACTAGCGGGAGACTACGAGCAGTACTTC. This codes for CASSPLLILAGDYEQYF.

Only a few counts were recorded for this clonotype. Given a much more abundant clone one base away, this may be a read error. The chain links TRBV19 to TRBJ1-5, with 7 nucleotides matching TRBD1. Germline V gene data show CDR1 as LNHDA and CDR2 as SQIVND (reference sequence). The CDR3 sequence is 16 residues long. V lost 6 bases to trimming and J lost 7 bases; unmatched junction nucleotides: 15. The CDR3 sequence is CASRRPGTVEGQPQHF. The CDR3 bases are TGTGCCAGTAGACGGCCCGGGACAGTGGAGGGCCAGCCCCAGCATTTT.

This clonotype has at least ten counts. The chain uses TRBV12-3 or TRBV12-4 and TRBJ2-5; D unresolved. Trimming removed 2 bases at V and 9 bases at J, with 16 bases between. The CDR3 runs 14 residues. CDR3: CASSLSSQSPAQYF. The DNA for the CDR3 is TGTGCCAGCAGTTTATCCTCCCAATCTCCAGCCCAGTACTTC.

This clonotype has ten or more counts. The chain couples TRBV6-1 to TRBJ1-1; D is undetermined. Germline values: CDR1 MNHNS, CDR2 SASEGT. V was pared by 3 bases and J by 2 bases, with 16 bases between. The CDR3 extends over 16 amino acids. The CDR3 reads CASSDGIATPNTEAFF. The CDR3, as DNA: TGTGCCAGCAGTGACGGTATAGCAACACCTAACACTGAAGCTTTCTTT.

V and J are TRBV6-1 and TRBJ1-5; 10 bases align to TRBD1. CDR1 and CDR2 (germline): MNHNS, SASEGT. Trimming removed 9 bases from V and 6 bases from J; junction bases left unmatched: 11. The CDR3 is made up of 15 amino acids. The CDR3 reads CARKPRDRGSQPQHF. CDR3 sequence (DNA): TGTGCCAGAAAGCCCCGGGACAGGGGCTCTCAGCCCCAGCATTTT.

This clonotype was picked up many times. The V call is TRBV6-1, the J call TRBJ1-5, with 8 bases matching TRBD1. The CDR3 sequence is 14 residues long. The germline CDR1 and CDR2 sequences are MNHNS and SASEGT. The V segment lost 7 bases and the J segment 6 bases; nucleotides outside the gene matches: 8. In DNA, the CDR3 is TGTGCCAGCACCAACGGACAGGGCATTCAGCCCCAGCATTTT. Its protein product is CASTNGQGIQPQHF.